These T cell receptor beta chains were read from a single sample in a study of blood T cell repertoires in COVID-19. Repertoires were generated with immunoSEQ multiplex PCR, while TCRdb's copy carries only in-frame clones and drops some. The data contain fewer than 200,000 clones, roughly 84% of them seen just once; the ten biggest clones take up approximately 11%. Sample: peripheral blood. Receptors originate from an older man with active or convalescent COVID-19. CDR3s include the opening cysteine and the closing phenylalanine or tryptophan. Each record gives: V gene, J gene, CDR3 length, CDR3 protein.

v_gene: TRBV9
j_gene: TRBJ1-1
len: 15
CDR3aa: CASSARGQGNTEAFF

v_gene: TRBV5-4
j_gene: TRBJ1-4
len: 17
CDR3aa: CASSYTGTGLSNEKLFF

v_gene: TRBV6-5
j_gene: TRBJ1-4
len: 15
CDR3aa: CASSPSTGGNEKLFF

v_gene: TRBV5-4
j_gene: TRBJ1-6
len: 14
CDR3aa: CASSLWAGDSPLHF

v_gene: TRBV7-3
j_gene: TRBJ2-7
len: 15
CDR3aa: CASSWSGTGVFEQYF

v_gene: TRBV2
j_gene: TRBJ2-7
len: 13
CDR3aa: CASGPGQGVEQYF

v_gene: TRBV5-1
j_gene: TRBJ2-7
len: 14
CDR3aa: CASSPQLGVHEQYF

v_gene: TRBV5-4
j_gene: TRBJ1-2
len: 13
CDR3aa: CASSFGRSRGYTF

v_gene: TRBV24-1
j_gene: TRBJ1-2
len: 12
CDR3aa: CATSDWGGGYTF

v_gene: TRBV27
j_gene: TRBJ2-5
len: 13
CDR3aa: CASASHFEETQYF

v_gene: TRBV28
j_gene: TRBJ2-3
len: 17
CDR3aa: CASSPPLGQDSTDTQYF

v_gene: TRBV7-9
j_gene: TRBJ1-6
len: 17
CDR3aa: CASSPTGGFSYNSPLHF

v_gene: TRBV5-1
j_gene: TRBJ1-5
len: 13
CDR3aa: CASRDSPNQPQHF

v_gene: TRBV5-1
j_gene: TRBJ2-3
len: 16
CDR3aa: CASSLQQGVVVGTQYF

v_gene: TRBV6-5
j_gene: TRBJ1-6
len: 14
CDR3aa: CASSRDRGNSPLHF

v_gene: TRBV5-1
j_gene: TRBJ1-1
len: 13
CDR3aa: CASSLTRNTEAFF

v_gene: TRBV5-1
j_gene: TRBJ2-3
len: 16
CDR3aa: CASSISSGRITDTQYF

v_gene: TRBV18
j_gene: TRBJ2-7
len: 15
CDR3aa: CASSPPFRGANEQYF

v_gene: TRBV24-1
j_gene: TRBJ2-5
len: 16
CDR3aa: CATSYGGSGGGETQYF

v_gene: TRBV29-1
j_gene: TRBJ2-1
len: 11
CDR3aa: CRTGWHNEQFF

v_gene: TRBV6-5
j_gene: TRBJ2-1
len: 14
CDR3aa: CASSYSIGYNEQFF

v_gene: TRBV5-6
j_gene: TRBJ2-5
len: 15
CDR3aa: CASSSAGTGPETQYF

v_gene: TRBV7-8
j_gene: TRBJ1-1
len: 16
CDR3aa: CASSPRDTTLNTEAFF

v_gene: TRBV18
j_gene: TRBJ2-7
len: 14
CDR3aa: CASSPFREGPGQYF

v_gene: TRBV2
j_gene: TRBJ2-7
len: 11
CDR3aa: CASTTTGEQYF

v_gene: TRBV28
j_gene: TRBJ1-5
len: 14
CDR3aa: CASTSAGGSQPQHF

v_gene: TRBV30
j_gene: TRBJ1-2
len: 11
CDR3aa: CAWSPGQGYTF